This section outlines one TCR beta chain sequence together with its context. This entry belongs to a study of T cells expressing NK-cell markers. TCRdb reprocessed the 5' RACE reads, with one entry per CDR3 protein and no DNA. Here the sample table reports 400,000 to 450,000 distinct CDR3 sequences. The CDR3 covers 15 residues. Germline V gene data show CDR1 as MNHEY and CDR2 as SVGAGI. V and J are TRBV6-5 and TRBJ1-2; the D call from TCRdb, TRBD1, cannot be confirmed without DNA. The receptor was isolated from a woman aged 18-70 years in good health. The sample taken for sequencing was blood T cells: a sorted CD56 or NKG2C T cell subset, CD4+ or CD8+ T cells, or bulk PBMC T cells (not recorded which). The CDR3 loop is CASSYLGGLSDGYTF.